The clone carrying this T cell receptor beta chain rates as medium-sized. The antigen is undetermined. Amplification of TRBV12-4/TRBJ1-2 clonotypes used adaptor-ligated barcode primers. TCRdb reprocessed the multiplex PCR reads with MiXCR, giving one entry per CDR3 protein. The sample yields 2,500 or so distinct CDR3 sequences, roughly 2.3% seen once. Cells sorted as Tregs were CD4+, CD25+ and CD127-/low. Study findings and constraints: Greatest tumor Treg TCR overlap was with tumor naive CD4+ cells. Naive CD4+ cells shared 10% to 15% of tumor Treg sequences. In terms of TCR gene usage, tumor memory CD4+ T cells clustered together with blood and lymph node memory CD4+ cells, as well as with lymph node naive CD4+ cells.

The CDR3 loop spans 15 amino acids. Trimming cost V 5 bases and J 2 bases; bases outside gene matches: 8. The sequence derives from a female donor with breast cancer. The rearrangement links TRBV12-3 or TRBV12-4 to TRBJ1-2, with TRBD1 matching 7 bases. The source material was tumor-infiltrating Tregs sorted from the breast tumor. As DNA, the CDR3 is TGTGCCAGCAGTCCTGGACAGGATTACAACTATGGCTACACCTTC. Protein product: CASSPGQDYNYGYTF.